This is a list of T cell receptor beta chains from one sample in a study of blood T cell repertoires in COVID-19. TCRdb's copy holds only in-frame clones and misses some; the assay was immunoSEQ multiplex PCR. Of roughly 170,000 clones detected, under 90% appear once; the ten largest clones hold approximately 12%. Sequences were obtained from PBMCs or T cells enriched from blood (not recorded which). Source of these receptors: a man in his fifties or sixties who had recovered from COVID-19. Both conserved end residues are part of each CDR3. D genes are given only for firm matches. Expanded clones are given a class, and other clones once, few, many or no size at all.

CDR3aa: CASSLGLQLFQPEQFF
CDR3nt: TGTGCCAGCAGTTTAGGACTCCAACTATTTCAACCTGAGCAGTTCTTC
v_gene: TRBV28
abundance: -
j_gene: TRBJ2-1
d_gene: -

CDR3aa: CASSRGQQGAGTEAFF
CDR3nt: TGTGCCAGCTCACGGGGTCAGCAGGGGGCTGGGACTGAAGCTTTCTTT
v_gene: TRBV18
abundance: -
j_gene: TRBJ1-1
d_gene: TRBD1

CDR3aa: CASTGKGRRRNEKLFF
CDR3nt: TGTGCCAGCACCGGAAAGGGGCGGAGACGGAATGAAAAACTGTTTTTT
v_gene: TRBV28
abundance: once
j_gene: TRBJ1-4
d_gene: -

CDR3aa: CASSPTGGRLNYGYTF
CDR3nt: TGTGCCAGCAGCCCCACGGGGGGGCGTCTAAACTATGGCTACACCTTC
v_gene: TRBV4-2
abundance: -
j_gene: TRBJ1-2
d_gene: -

CDR3aa: CASSLRGMGGYTF
CDR3nt: TGTGCCAGCAGCTTACGGGGGATGGGTGGCTACACCTTC
v_gene: TRBV7-3
abundance: -
j_gene: TRBJ1-2
d_gene: -

CDR3aa: CASSQAMGLAGPLEQFF
CDR3nt: TGTGCCAGCAGCCAAGCGATGGGACTAGCGGGGCCCCTGGAGCAGTTCTTC
v_gene: TRBV3-1/TRBV3-2
abundance: -
j_gene: TRBJ2-1
d_gene: TRBD2

CDR3aa: CASSELLAAWPYEQYF
CDR3nt: TGTGCCAGCAGTGAGCTACTAGCGGCGTGGCCCTACGAGCAGTACTTC
v_gene: TRBV6-1
abundance: many
j_gene: TRBJ2-7
d_gene: TRBD2

CDR3aa: CASSQDPGLAGPNTGELFF
CDR3nt: TGTGCCAGCAGCCAAGACCCGGGACTAGCAGGGCCGAACACCGGGGAGCTGTTTTTT
v_gene: TRBV4-2
abundance: -
j_gene: TRBJ2-2
d_gene: TRBD2

CDR3aa: CSVEDPPAGGLAHEQYF
CDR3nt: TGCAGCGTTGAAGATCCCCCGGCAGGGGGCTTAGCCCACGAGCAGTACTTC
v_gene: TRBV29-1
abundance: -
j_gene: TRBJ2-7
d_gene: TRBD1

CDR3aa: CASSKDSLQETQYF
CDR3nt: TGTGCCAGCAGCAAGGACAGTCTCCAAGAGACCCAGTACTTC
v_gene: TRBV9
abundance: -
j_gene: TRBJ2-5
d_gene: -

CDR3aa: CASSYAARRVYEQYF
CDR3nt: TGTGCCAGCAGTTATGCGGCACGGAGGGTCTACGAGCAGTACTTC
v_gene: TRBV6-2/TRBV6-3
abundance: -
j_gene: TRBJ2-7
d_gene: -

CDR3aa: CASSFLGRGYEQYF
CDR3nt: TGTGCCAGCAGCTTCCTGGGCAGGGGCTACGAGCAGTACTTC
v_gene: TRBV7-9
abundance: -
j_gene: TRBJ2-7
d_gene: -

CDR3aa: CATSRDWRGDYNEQFF
CDR3nt: TGTGCCACCAGCAGAGATTGGCGGGGTGACTACAATGAGCAGTTCTTC
v_gene: TRBV15
abundance: once
j_gene: TRBJ2-1
d_gene: -

CDR3aa: CASSLVGGGAHNEQFF
CDR3nt: TGTGCCAGCAGCTTAGTTGGGGGGGGCGCCCACAATGAGCAGTTCTTC
v_gene: TRBV11-2
abundance: few
j_gene: TRBJ2-1
d_gene: -

CDR3aa: CATGPLRGNQPQHF
CDR3nt: TGTGCCACCGGACCGCTAAGGGGAAATCAGCCCCAGCATTTT
v_gene: TRBV24-1
abundance: -
j_gene: TRBJ1-5
d_gene: -